This T cell receptor beta chain was sequenced during a study of T cell repertoires in cytomegalovirus infection (dated by TCRdb to the late 2010s). Background for the entire study: The peptide stimulations were aimed at well-studied HLA-B-restricted epitopes as well as recently identified HLA-C-restricted CMV epitopes, whose presentation resists viral immunomodulation. Donor HLA type was relevant to the analysis, as public TCR beta signatures indicated carriage of CMV infection together with the matching HLA type. What the work shows at the level of the full study, not this receptor alone: The ex vivo response was dominated by HLA-C-restricted CMV-specific TCR beta clonotypes, which also provided the single most frequent clonotype in two of eight donors. In both this cohort and an independent cohort of a few hundred donors, the cumulative frequency of public TCR beta family members distinguished carriers of CMV infection plus the relevant HLA type.

These reads were obtained on an Illumina HiSeq 1500. TCRdb itself trimmed the public reads at Q25 with fastp, ran MiXCR and retained productive beta chains. Merged by CDR3 protein, the rows form single entries marked with the most common genes and DNA. A total of about 55,000 distinct CDR3 sequences appear in this sample, over 15% of them only once. The leading ten clones occupy roughly two thirds of the sample. This clonotype was found a few times. Its antigen target is currently unknown. No clone much larger than this one lies a single base away; base qualities are absent. Per the publication, the treatment or condition label means: in vitro stimulation with specific CMV peptide epitopes to enrich CMV-specific T cells. This material consisted of CD8+ T cells from cultured PBMCs, taken from culture after CMV antigen stimulation. This sequence originates from a human donor in good health (CMV status not recorded). Some clones in this sample may be carry-over from other donors' samples.

In nucleotide form, the sequence is TGTGCCAGTAGTATCAGCATCCTAGCTCTCTACAATGAGCAGTTCTTC. Translated, it gives CASSISILALYNEQFF. This receptor chain uses TRBV19 and TRBJ2-1, and the D gene may be TRBD2, 5 bases matching. V is cut by 3 bases and J by 3 bases, and the space between the germline ends is 15 bases. The germline V gene (reference sequence) gives CDR1 as LNHDA and CDR2 as SQIVND. The CDR3 holds 16 amino acids from the cysteine to the phenylalanine. The entry retains the CDR3 DNA only, 48 bases that are in frame from base 1.